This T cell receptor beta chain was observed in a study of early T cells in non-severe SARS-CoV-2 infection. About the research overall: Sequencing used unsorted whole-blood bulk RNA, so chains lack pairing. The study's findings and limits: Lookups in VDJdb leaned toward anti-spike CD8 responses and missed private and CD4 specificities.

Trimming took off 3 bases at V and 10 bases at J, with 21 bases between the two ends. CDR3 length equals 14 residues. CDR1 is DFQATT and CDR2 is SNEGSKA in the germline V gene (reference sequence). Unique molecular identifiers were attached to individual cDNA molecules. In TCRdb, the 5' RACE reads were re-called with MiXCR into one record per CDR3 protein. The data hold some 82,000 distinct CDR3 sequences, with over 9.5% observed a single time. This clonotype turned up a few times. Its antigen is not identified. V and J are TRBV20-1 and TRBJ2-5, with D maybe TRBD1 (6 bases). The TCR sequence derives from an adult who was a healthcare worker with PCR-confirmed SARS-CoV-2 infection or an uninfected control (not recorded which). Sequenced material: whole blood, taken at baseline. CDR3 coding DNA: TGCAGTGCTAGTGAAGCAGGGGCCGAAAGAATCCAGTACTTC. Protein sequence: CSASEAGAERIQYF.